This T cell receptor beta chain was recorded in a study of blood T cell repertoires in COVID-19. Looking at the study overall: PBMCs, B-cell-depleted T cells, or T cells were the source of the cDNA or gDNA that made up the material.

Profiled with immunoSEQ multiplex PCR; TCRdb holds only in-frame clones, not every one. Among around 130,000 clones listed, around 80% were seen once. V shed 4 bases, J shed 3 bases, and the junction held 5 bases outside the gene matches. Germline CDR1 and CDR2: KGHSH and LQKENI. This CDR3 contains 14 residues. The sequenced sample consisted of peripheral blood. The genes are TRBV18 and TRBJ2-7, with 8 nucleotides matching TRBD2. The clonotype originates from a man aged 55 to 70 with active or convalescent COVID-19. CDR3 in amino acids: CASSLGTSFYEQYF. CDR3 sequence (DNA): TGTGCCAGCTCACTTGGGACTAGTTTCTACGAGCAGTACTTC.